The 25 T cell receptor beta chains in this list originate from one sample, sequenced in a study of cytomegalovirus exposure and HLA in healthy donors. Primers included in the PCR were 60 Vbeta and 13 Jbeta primers. TCRdb keeps only in-frame clones here, not all; method: immunoSEQ multiplex PCR. The specimen's table records 100,000 to 150,000 clones. Material: PBMCs. The receptors shown here come from a man aged 25 to 40 in good health and CMV-seronegative.

The rearrangement links TRBV13 to TRBJ1-1, with no clear D. This CDR3 is built from 15 residues. V dropped 3 bases and J dropped 4 bases, with 15 bases sitting between them. Germline assignment: CDR1 PRHDT and CDR2 FYEKMQ (reference sequence). The CDR3 here is CASSLVRYAGTEAFF. CDR3 in DNA: TGTGCCAGCAGCTTGGTTCGGTACGCGGGCACTGAAGCTTTCTTT.

This rearrangement joins TRBV6-1 to TRBJ1-2; the match to TRBD1 covers 8 bases. Losses at the gene ends were 5 bases for V and 8 bases for J; bases not matched to a gene: 7. This CDR3 region has 13 residues. The germline gives CDR1 MNHNS, CDR2 SASEGT. CDR3 nucleotides: TGTGCCAGCAGTCCCGACAGGGACAGGGGCTACACCTTC. Translation: CASSPDRDRGYTF.

This chain joins TRBV11-2 and TRBJ2-2; no clear D. The CDR3 consists of 12 residues. Looked up from germline, CDR1 is SGHAT and CDR2 is FQNNGV. The V gene lost 4 bases and the J gene lost 6 bases, with 6 bases spanning the gap. Here the CDR3 reads CASSSPAGELFF. The CDR3 coding sequence is TGTGCCAGCAGCTCCCCGGCCGGGGAGCTGTTTTTT.

CDR3 region: CASSPGLAGVSEQYF. As DNA, the CDR3 is TGTGCCAGCAGCCCCGGACTAGCGGGAGTATCTGAGCAGTACTTC. This chain connects TRBV11-2 to TRBJ2-7; 13 bases align to TRBD2. The CDR3 sequence is 15 residues long. The ends lost 5 bases at V and 7 bases at J; junction bases unmatched: 8. Looked up from germline, CDR1 is SGHAT and CDR2 is FQNNGV.

The V call is TRBV28, the J call TRBJ1-2, with a tentative D call TRBD1 (6 bases). CDR1 and CDR2 from the germline V gene are MDHEN and SYDVKM. CDR3 length: 14 residues. Trimming took off 3 bases at V and 2 bases at J, with 10 bases between the two ends. The CDR3 here is CASSLAGANYGYTF. As DNA, the CDR3 is TGTGCCAGCAGTTTGGCGGGGGCGAACTATGGCTACACCTTC.

The genes are TRBV9 and TRBJ2-1; TRBD1 agrees at 10 bases. This CDR3 has 16 residues. Trimming removed 0 bases from V and 2 bases from J; junction bases left unmatched: 2. CDR1 is SGDLS and CDR2 is YYNGEE in the germline V gene. CDR3 coding DNA: TGTGCCAGCAGCGTAGATGGACAGGGGGCCTACAATGAGCAGTTCTTC. It codes for CASSVDGQGAYNEQFF.

Worth noting for this clone: The same CDR3 arises from other DNA sequences in this sample as well. The chain has TRBV6-1 and TRBJ1-1; D perhaps matches TRBD1 (6 bases). The CDR3 covers 16 residues. V shed 4 bases and J shed 3 bases, with 18 bases lying between them. Germline CDR1 MNHNS, CDR2 SASEGT. DNA of the CDR3: TGTGCCAGCAGTGTAGGGACACCCAGGGTTGACACTGAAGCTTTCTTT. Translation: CASSVGTPRVDTEAFF.

The chain has TRBV6-1 and TRBJ2-1, with 8 bases fitting TRBD1. The ends lost 6 bases at V and 4 bases at J; junction bases unmatched: 8. This CDR3 is built from 15 residues. The germline V gene has CDR1 MNHNS and CDR2 SASEGT. The CDR3 region has the DNA TGTGCCAGCAGACGTGACAGGGGCCAATACAATGAGCAGTTCTTC. Protein product: CASRRDRGQYNEQFF.

As for this clone: Additional DNA sequences in this sample encode the identical CDR3. The chain employs TRBV5-1 and TRBJ2-3; D not resolved. The germline V gene encodes CDR1 SGHRS and CDR2 YFSETQ. Trimming removed 5 bases at V and 0 bases at J, with 10 bases between. The CDR3 spans 14 residues. Written as DNA, the CDR3 is TGCGCCAGCAGGCTAACCCCTAGCACAGATACGCAGTATTTT. It translates to CASRLTPSTDTQYF.

The chain joins TRBV5-4 to TRBJ2-1, with TRBD1 matching 9 bases. V lost 1 base and J lost 5; bases outside the gene matches: 4. Germline V CDR1 and CDR2: SGHNT, YYREEE (reference sequence). The CDR3 contains 15 residues. In DNA, the CDR3 is TGTGCCAGCAGCTTGCTGGGACAGGGAGACAATGAGCAGTTCTTC. Translation gives CASSLLGQGDNEQFF.

The chain uses TRBV28 and TRBJ2-1; TRBD1 is a possible D gene (6 bases). The germline CDR1 and CDR2 sequences are MDHEN and SYDVKM. The CDR3 contains 13 residues. V lost 4 bases and J lost 9, with 13 bases in between. This CDR3 reads CASSSVGGGEQFF. The CDR3 DNA is TGTGCCAGCAGTTCCGTAGGGGGTGGTGAGCAGTTCTTC.

The gene calls are TRBV6-5 and TRBJ2-1, with 8 bases that match TRBD2. Per the germline V gene, CDR1 is MNHEY and CDR2 is SVGAGI. The CDR3 totals 12 residues. The V gene end was trimmed by 10 bases and the J gene end by 8 bases; junction bases not matched to a gene: 7. The CDR3 DNA follows: TGTGCCACCCGGCGGGAGGCACATGAGCAGTTCTTC. Protein sequence: CATRREAHEQFF.

This rearrangement joins TRBV9 to TRBJ2-3; D uncertain. The CDR3 length is 14 residues. V lost 4 bases and J lost 1, with 10 bases in between. Germline assignment: CDR1 SGDLS and CDR2 YYNGEE. The CDR3: CASSPGLGTDTQYF. CDR3 coding DNA: TGTGCCAGCAGCCCCGGGTTAGGCACAGATACGCAGTATTTT.

This rearrangement joins TRBV6-5 to TRBJ1-1, with 8 bases matching TRBD1. CDR1 is MNHEY and CDR2 is SVGAGI in the germline V gene. With V trimmed by 0 bases and J by 6 bases, 0 bases remained unmatched. CDR3 size: 13 residues. The CDR3 loop reads CASSYSDRAEAFF. The CDR3 nucleotides read TGTGCCAGCAGTTACTCGGACAGGGCTGAAGCTTTCTTT.

This sequence joins TRBV9 and TRBJ2-2; D remains unclear. This CDR3 region has 14 residues. Germline V gene lookup returns CDR1 SGDLS and CDR2 YYNGEE. Trimming took off 4 bases at V and 6 bases at J, with 13 bases between the two ends. The CDR3 loop is CASSIRLVPGELFF. Here the CDR3 DNA reads TGTGCCAGCAGCATCAGATTGGTTCCCGGGGAGCTGTTTTTT.

This chain uses TRBV30 with TRBJ2-5, with 7 bases that match TRBD1. V dropped 7 bases and J dropped 4; count of bases not matched to a gene: 3. Per germline, CDR1 GTSNPN and CDR2 SVGIG (reference sequence). The CDR3 is 11 residues long. CDR3 in DNA: TGTGCCTCACACAGGGGAGAGACCCAGTACTTC. Amino acid sequence: CASHRGETQYF.

This chain joins TRBV28 and TRBJ2-7, with no clear D. This CDR3 contains 12 residues. V was trimmed by 3 bases and J by 9 bases, leaving 12 bases between them. Germline V gene data show CDR1 as MDHEN and CDR2 as SYDVKM. CDR3 sequence (DNA): TGTGCCAGCAGTTTGACTGGCCGTGCGCAGTACTTC. Translated: CASSLTGRAQYF. Supplemented by reference TRBV28 and TRBJ2-7, the full variable domain reads DVKVTQSSRYLVKRTGEKVFLECVQDMDHENMFWYRQDPGLGLRLIYFSYDVKMKEKGDIPEGYSVSREKKERFSLILESASTNQTSMYLCASSLTGRAQYFGPGTRLTVT.

The chain uses TRBV25-1 and TRBJ1-4, with D unresolved. This CDR3 is 14 amino acids long. In germline, CDR1 is MGHDK, CDR2 SYGVNS. The V end lost 3 bases, the J end lost 7 bases, and 12 bases lay between the germline ends. The CDR3 sequence is CASSDVGNSEKLFF. CDR3 bases: TGTGCCAGCAGTGACGTCGGGAACAGTGAAAAACTGTTTTTT.

The genes are TRBV27 and TRBJ2-2, with D hard to call. With 3 bases removed from V and 0 bases from J, the gap between germline ends came to 8 bases. This CDR3 spans 15 amino acids. The V gene's germline CDR1 is MNHEY and CDR2 SMNVEV (reference sequence). Here the CDR3 DNA reads TGTGCCAGCAGTTTCATCGCAGCGAACACCGGGGAGCTGTTTTTT. It codes for CASSFIAANTGELFF.

This chain uses TRBV5-1 with TRBJ1-4; D possibly corresponds to TRBD1 (5 bases). Germline CDR1 is SGHRS and CDR2 is YFSETQ. V lost 8 bases and J lost 6, with 17 bases in between. The CDR3 totals 14 residues. The CDR3 nucleotides are TGCGCCAGTCGCCGGGGGACGTCGGATGAAAAACTGTTTTTT. Protein sequence: CASRRGTSDEKLFF.

The V and J genes are TRBV4-3 and TRBJ2-7, with 10 bases matching TRBD2. The CDR3 covers 17 residues. Germline CDR1 reads LGHNA; CDR2 reads YSLEER. V shed 0 bases and J 0 bases; nucleotides not matched to a gene: 5. CDR3 bases: TGCGCCAGCAGCCAAGAATCGTTAGCGGGAGGCTCCTACGAGCAGTACTTC. Protein product: CASSQESLAGGSYEQYF.

The rearrangement uses TRBV28 and TRBJ2-7; perhaps TRBD2 as D (6 bases). CDR3 size: 13 residues. V was pared by 6 bases and J by 3 bases, with 12 bases between. Germline CDR1 MDHEN, CDR2 SYDVKM. CDR3 DNA sequence: TGTGCCAGCAGCCCGGGGGTGGTCTACGAGCAGTACTTC. It translates to CASSPGVVYEQYF.

The V gene is TRBV27, the J gene TRBJ2-3; 15 positions match TRBD2. Germline-derived CDR1 and CDR2 are MNHEY and SMNVEV (reference sequence). V shed 2 bases, J shed 6 bases, and the junction held 12 bases outside the gene matches. The CDR3 extends over 19 amino acids. CDR3 amino acids: CASSLTSRGLAGGWDTQYF. DNA of the CDR3: TGTGCCAGCAGTTTAACGTCCAGGGGACTAGCGGGAGGCTGGGATACGCAGTATTTT.

V gene TRBV5-4 combines with J gene TRBJ2-7; tentatively, D is TRBD2 (6 bases). From germline, CDR1 is SGHNT and CDR2 YYREEE (reference sequence). This CDR3 is 16 amino acids long. V was trimmed by 4 bases and J by 2 bases, leaving 19 bases between them. This chain's CDR3 is CASSTSSGRLTYEQYF. The CDR3 DNA follows: TGTGCCAGCAGCACCAGTAGCGGAAGGTTAACCTACGAGCAGTACTTC. Drawing the rest from reference TRBV5-4 and TRBJ2-7, the complete variable domain is ETGVTQSPTHLIKTRGQQVTLRCSSQSGHNTVSWYQQALGQGPQFIFQYYREEENGRGNFPPRFSGLQFPNYSSELNVNALELDDSALYLCASSTSSGRLTYEQYFGPGTRLTVT.

The chain employs TRBV7-9 and TRBJ2-1; TRBD2 matches 14 bases. The V gene's germline CDR1 is SEHNR and CDR2 FQNEAQ (reference sequence). CDR3 length: 16 residues. J gave up 7 bases and V 1 base, and 3 bases lay outside the gene matches. The CDR3 protein is CASSLVGLAGANEQFF. The CDR3 DNA follows: TGTGCCAGCAGCTTAGTGGGACTAGCGGGAGCGAATGAGCAGTTCTTC.